The text below deals with one TCR beta chain. Its antigen remains unidentified. Sequencing used immunoSEQ v3. Sequencing depth was approximately 2 million read pairs for survey level, about 5-6.5 million for deep. TCRdb's copy holds only in-frame clones and misses some; the assay was immunoSEQ multiplex PCR. Among about 57,000 clones listed, around 79% were seen once. Time point noted: pre-treatment sample, taken before nivolumab and TIL therapy. Adults with stage 4 NSCLC were enrolled in a phase I trial. The sample belongs to a study of TIL therapy for anti-PD-1-resistant metastatic lung cancer. Study-level points and caveats: Patients were highly selected, enriched for treatment-naive, never-smoker and oncogene-addicted cases.

The sample here was blood, taken at baseline. This receptor was taken from a woman between 30 and 80 years old with non-small cell lung cancer.

The CDR3 DNA follows: TGTGCCAGCAGCTTTGAGAACTCTGGAAACACCATATATTTT. Translating it yields CASSFENSGNTIYF. This sequence joins TRBV5-5 and TRBJ1-3; D gene unclear. V gave up 2 bases and J gave up 0 bases, with 6 bases separating them. Germline V gene lookup returns CDR1 SGHKS and CDR2 YYEKEE (reference sequence). CDR3 length: 14 residues.